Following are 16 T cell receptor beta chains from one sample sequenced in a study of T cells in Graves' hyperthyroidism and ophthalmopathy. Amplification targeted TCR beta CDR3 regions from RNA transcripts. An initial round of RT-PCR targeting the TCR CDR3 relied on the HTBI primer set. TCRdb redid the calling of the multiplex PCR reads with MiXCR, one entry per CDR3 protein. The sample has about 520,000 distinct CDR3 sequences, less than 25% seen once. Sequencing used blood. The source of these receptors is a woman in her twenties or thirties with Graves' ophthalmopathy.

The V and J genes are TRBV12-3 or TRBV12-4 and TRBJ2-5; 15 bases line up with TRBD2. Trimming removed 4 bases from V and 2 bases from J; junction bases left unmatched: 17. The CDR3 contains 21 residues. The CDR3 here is CASSSLPVRTSGRVGQETQYF. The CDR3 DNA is TGTGCCAGCAGTTCCCTACCCGTTCGGACTAGCGGGAGGGTTGGTCAAGAGACCCAGTACTTC.

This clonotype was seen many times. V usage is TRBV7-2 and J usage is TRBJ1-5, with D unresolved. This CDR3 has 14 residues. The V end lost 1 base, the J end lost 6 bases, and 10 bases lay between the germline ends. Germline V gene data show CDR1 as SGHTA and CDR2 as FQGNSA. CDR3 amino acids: CASSLVRHGQPQHF. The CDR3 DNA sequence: TGTGCCAGCAGCTTAGTAAGACATGGTCAGCCCCAGCATTTT.

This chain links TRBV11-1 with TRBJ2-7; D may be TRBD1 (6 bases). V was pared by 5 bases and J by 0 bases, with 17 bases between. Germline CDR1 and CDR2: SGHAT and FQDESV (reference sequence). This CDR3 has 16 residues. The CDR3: CASSGSQGHHSYEQYF. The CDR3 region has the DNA TGTGCCAGCAGCGGGAGCCAGGGACACCACTCCTACGAGCAGTACTTC.

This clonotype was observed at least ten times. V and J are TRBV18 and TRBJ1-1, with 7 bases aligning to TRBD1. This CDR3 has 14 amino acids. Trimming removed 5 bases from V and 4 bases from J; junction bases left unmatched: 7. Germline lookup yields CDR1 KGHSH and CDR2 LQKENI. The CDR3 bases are TGTGCCAGCTCAAGTCCCCAGGGGGGCACTGAAGCTTTCTTT. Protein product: CASSSPQGGTEAFF. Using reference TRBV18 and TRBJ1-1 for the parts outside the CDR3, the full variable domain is NAGVMQNPRHLVRRRGQEARLRCSPMKGHSHVYWYRQLPEEGLKFMVYLQKENIIDESGMPKERFSAEFPKEGPSILRIQQVVRGDSAAYFCASSSPQGGTEAFFGQGTRLTVV.

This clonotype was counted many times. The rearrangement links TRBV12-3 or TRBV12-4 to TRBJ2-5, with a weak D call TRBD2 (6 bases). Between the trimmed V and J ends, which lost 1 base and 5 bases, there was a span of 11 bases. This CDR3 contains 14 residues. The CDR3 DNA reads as TGTGCCAGCAGTTTAGAAGACAGCGGGGAGACCCAGTACTTC. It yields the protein CASSLEDSGETQYF.

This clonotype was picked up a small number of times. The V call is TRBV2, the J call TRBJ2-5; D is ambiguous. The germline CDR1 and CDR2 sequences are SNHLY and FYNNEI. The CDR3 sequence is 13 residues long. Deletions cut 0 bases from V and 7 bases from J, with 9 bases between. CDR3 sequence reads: CASSEASRGTQYF. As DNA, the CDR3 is TGTGCCAGCAGTGAAGCGTCCCGTGGGACCCAGTACTTC.

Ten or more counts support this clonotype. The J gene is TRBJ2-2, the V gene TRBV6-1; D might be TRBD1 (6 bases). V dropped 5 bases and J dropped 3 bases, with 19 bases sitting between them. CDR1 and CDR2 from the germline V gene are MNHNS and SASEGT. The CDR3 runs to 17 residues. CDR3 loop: CASSPLRDTSYTGELFF. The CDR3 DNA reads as TGTGCCAGCAGTCCACTCCGGGACACTTCCTACACCGGGGAGCTGTTTTTT.

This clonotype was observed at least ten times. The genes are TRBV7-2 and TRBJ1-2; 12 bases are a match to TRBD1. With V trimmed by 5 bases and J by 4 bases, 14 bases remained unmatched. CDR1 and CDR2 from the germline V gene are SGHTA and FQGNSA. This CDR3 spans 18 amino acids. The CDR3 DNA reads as TGTGCCAGCAGCGCGCCGGGACAGGGGGCCCTTGTCCTCTATGGCTACACCTTC. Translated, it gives CASSAPGQGALVLYGYTF.

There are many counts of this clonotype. CDR3 sequence (DNA): TGTGCCAGCACCCTTGACACAGCCACTCATGGCTACACCTTC. Translating gives CASTLDTATHGYTF. This rearrangement joins TRBV12-3 or TRBV12-4 to TRBJ1-2; D gene uncertain. Trimming cost V 7 bases and J 6 bases, with 18 bases left between them. CDR3 size: 14 residues.

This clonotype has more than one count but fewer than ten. CDR3 nucleotides: TGTGCCAGCAGCCAATACGGTACAACTCGAGCCAAAAACATTCAGTACTTC. It codes for CASSQYGTTRAKNIQYF. This rearrangement joins TRBV3-1 to TRBJ2-4; no clear D gene. Deletions cut 2 bases from V and 0 bases from J, with 14 bases between. Germline assignment: CDR1 LGHDT and CDR2 YNNKEL (reference sequence). CDR3 size: 17 residues.

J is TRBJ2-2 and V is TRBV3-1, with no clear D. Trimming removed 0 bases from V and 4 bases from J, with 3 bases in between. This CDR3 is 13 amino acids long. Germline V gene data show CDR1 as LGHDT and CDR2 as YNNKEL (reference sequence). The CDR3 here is CASSQDLTGELFF. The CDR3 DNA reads TGTGCCAGCAGCCAAGATCTCACCGGGGAGCTGTTTTTT.

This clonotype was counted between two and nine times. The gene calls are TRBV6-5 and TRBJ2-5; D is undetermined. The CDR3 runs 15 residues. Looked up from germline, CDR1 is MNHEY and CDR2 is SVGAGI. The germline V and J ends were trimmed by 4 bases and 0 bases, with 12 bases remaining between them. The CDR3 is CASSFYMRNQETQYF. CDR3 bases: TGTGCCAGCAGTTTTTATATGAGGAACCAAGAGACCCAGTACTTC.

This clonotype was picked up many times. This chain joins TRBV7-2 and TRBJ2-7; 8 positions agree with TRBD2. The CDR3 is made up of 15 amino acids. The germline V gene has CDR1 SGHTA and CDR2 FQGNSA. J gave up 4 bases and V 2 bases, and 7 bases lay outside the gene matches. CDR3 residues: CASSLTRGGEYEQYF. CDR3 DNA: TGTGCCAGCAGCTTAACTCGGGGGGGAGAGTACGAGCAGTACTTC.

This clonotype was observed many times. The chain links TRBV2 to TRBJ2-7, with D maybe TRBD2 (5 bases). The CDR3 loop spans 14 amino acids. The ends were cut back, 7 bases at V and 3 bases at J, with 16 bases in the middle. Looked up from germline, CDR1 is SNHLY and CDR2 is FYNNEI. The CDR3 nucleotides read TGTGCCAGCAAGGGCCTCTCGGGGATCTACGAGCAGTACTTC. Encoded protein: CASKGLSGIYEQYF.

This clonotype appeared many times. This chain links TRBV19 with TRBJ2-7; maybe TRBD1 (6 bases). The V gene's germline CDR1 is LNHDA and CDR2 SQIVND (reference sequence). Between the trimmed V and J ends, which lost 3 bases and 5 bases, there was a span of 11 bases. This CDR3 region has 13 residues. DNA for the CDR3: TGTGCCAGTAGTATGAAACAGGGTGACGAGCAGTACTTC. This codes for CASSMKQGDEQYF. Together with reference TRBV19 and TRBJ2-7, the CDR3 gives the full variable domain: DGGITQSPKYLFRKEGQNVTLSCEQNLNHDAMYWYRQDPGQGLRLIYYSQIVNDFQKGDIAEGYSVSREKKESFPLTVTSAQKNPTAFYLCASSMKQGDEQYFGPGTRLTVT.

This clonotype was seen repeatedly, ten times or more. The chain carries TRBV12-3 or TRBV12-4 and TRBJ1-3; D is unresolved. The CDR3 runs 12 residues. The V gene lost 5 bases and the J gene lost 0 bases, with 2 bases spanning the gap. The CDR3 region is CASSNSGNTIYF. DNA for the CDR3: TGTGCCAGCAGTAACTCTGGAAACACCATATATTTT.